This T cell receptor beta chain was sequenced in a study of T cell changes during pregnancy in multiple sclerosis. This clone was seen a few times. V lost 6 bases and J 0 bases, leaving 3 bases between the germline ends. CDR1 and CDR2 from the germline V gene are LNHDA and SQIVND (reference sequence). This CDR3 contains 12 residues. Libraries were prepared by immunoSEQ multiplex PCR; TCRdb keeps only in-frame clonotypes and omits some of them. Of around 35,000 clones listed, 90% are singletons. V is TRBV19 and J is TRBJ1-3; no firm D call. This receptor was identified in a female donor with multiple sclerosis, enrolled in a pregnancy study. This sample comprised CD8+ T cells from peripheral blood mononuclear cells, obtained in the first trimester of pregnancy. CDR3 in DNA: TGTGCCAGTAGCCGCTCTGGAAACACCATATATTTT. Its translation: CASSRSGNTIYF.